One TCR beta chain is described in this entry. The antigen is undetermined. The junction departs from germline at one end; a sequencing error may be responsible. The data are from a study of T cells in Graves' hyperthyroidism and ophthalmopathy. Study-level results: Blood shared most expanded thyroid clonotypes above 0.001.

The CDR3 has 14 amino acids. In germline, CDR1 is SGHKS, CDR2 YYEKEE (reference sequence). The TCR beta CDR3 regions underwent amplification using RNA transcripts as the source. First-round RT-PCR of the TCR CDR3 relied on the HTBI primer set. MiXCR, applied by TCRdb to the multiplex PCR reads, yields one record per CDR3 protein. Among 550,000 to 600,000 distinct CDR3 sequences listed, about 45% were seen once. This receptor was taken from an adult woman with Graves' disease, either hyperthyroidism or ophthalmopathy (not recorded which). The chain carries TRBV5-5 and TRBJ2-7, with TRBD2 as a possible D gene (7 bases). Sequenced input: peripheral blood or thyroid tissue (not recorded which). CDR3 in amino acids: CASSLKGGSYEQYF. The CDR3, as DNA: TGTGCCAGCAGCTTGAAGGGGGGGTCCTATGAGCAGTACTTC.